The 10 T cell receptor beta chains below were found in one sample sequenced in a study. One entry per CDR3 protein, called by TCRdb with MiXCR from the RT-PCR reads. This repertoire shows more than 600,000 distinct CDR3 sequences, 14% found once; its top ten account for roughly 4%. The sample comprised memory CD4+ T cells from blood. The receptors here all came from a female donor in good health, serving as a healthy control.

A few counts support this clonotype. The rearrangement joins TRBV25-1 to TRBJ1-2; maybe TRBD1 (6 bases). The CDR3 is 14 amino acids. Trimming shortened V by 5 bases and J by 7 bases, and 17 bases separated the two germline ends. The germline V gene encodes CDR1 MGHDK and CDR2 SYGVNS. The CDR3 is CASSRGGTPAGYTF. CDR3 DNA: TGTGCCAGCAGTAGGGGGGGAACCCCTGCTGGCTACACCTTC.

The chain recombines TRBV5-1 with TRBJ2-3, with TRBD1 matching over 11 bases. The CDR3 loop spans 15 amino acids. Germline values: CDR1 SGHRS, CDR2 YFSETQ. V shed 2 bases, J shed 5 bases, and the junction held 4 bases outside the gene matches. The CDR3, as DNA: TGCGCCAGCAGCTTCGGGACAGGGGGAGGAGATACGCAGTATTTT. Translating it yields CASSFGTGGGDTQYF.

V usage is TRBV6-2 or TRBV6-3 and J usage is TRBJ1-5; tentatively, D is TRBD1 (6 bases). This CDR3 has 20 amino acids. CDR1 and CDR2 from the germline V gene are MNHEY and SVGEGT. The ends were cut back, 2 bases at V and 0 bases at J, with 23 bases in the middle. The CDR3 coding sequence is TGTGCCAGCAGTTACGCGTCCTTCGGACAGACACCGTATAGCAATCAGCCCCAGCATTTT. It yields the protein CASSYASFGQTPYSNQPQHF.

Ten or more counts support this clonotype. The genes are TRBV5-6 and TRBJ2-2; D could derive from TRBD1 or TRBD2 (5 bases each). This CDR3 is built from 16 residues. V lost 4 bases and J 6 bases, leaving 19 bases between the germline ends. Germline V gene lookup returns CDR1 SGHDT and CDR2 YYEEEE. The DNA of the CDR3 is TGTGCCAGCAGCCCGAGGTCCGGGGCTATGTCCGGGGAGCTGTTTTTT. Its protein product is CASSPRSGAMSGELFF.

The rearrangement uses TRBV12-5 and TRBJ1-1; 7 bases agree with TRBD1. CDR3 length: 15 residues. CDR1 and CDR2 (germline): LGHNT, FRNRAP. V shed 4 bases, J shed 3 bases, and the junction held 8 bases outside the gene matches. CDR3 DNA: TGTGCTAGTGGTTCCGACAGGGTTTTTGACACTGAAGCTTTCTTT. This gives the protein CASGSDRVFDTEAFF.

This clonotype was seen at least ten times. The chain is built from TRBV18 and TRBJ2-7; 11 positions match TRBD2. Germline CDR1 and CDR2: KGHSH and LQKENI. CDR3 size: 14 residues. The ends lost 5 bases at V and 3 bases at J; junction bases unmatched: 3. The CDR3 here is CASSAGLADYEQYF. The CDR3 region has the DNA TGTGCCAGCTCAGCGGGACTAGCGGACTACGAGCAGTACTTC.

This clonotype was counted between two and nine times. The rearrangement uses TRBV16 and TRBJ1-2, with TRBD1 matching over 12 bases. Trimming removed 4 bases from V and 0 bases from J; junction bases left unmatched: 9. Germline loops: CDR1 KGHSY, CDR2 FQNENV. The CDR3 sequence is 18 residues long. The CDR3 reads CASSPRGQGAKTNYGYTF. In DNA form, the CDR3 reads TGTGCCAGCAGCCCCCGGGGACAGGGGGCGAAAACTAACTATGGCTACACCTTC. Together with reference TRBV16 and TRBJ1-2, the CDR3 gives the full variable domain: GEEVAQTPKHLVRGEGQKAKLYCAPIKGHSYVFWYQQVLKNEFKFLISFQNENVFDETGMPKERFSAKCLPNSPCSLEIQATKLEDSAVYFCASSPRGQGAKTNYGYTFGSGTRLTVV.

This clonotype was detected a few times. CDR3 nucleotide sequence: TGTGCCAGCAGCACACGACAGGGGAATTCACCCCTCCACTTT. This translates into CASSTRQGNSPLHF. V gene TRBV7-2 combines with J gene TRBJ1-6; 8 bases are shared with TRBD1. The CDR3 totals 14 residues. Germline V gene lookup returns CDR1 SGHTA and CDR2 FQGNSA. V was pared by 5 bases and J by 7 bases, with 4 bases of the junction left unmatched.

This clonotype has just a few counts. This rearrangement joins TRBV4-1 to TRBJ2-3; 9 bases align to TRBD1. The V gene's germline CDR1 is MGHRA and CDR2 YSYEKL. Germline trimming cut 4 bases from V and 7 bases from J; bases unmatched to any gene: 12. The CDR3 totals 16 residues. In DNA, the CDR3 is TGCGCCAGCAGCCGGGCTAGACAGGGGGGACAAAATACGCAGTATTTT. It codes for CASSRARQGGQNTQYF.

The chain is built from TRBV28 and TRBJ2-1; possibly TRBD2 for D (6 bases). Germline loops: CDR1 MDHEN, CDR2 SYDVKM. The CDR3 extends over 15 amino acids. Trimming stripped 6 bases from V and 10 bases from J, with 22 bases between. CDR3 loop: CASSAPGTSSYEQFF. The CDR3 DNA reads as TGTGCCAGCAGCGCGCCCGGGACTTCATCCTACGAGCAGTTCTTC.